The 8 T cell receptor beta chains listed next were all sequenced from one sample in a study of blood T cell repertoires in COVID-19. Method: immunoSEQ multiplex PCR; TCRdb's copy keeps in-frame clones and lacks some. The repertoire holds approximately 200,000 clones, with around 89% as singletons. What was sequenced was peripheral blood. The receptors come from a man between 65 and 85 years old with acute or convalescent COVID-19.

The chain links TRBV7-9 to TRBJ2-1; 8 bases align to TRBD2. V lost 4 bases to trimming and J lost 7 bases; unmatched junction nucleotides: 9. CDR3 size: 15 residues. The germline gives CDR1 SEHNR, CDR2 FQNEAQ (reference sequence). The CDR3 sequence: CASSSRQRELNEQFF. As DNA, the CDR3 is TGTGCCAGCAGCTCCCGACAGCGGGAGTTGAATGAGCAGTTCTTC.

This clone was recorded once. The rearrangement joins TRBV11-2 to TRBJ1-5; D gene unclear. V lost 2 bases, J lost 5 bases, and 7 bases lay in between. The CDR3 totals 13 residues. From germline, CDR1 is SGHAT and CDR2 FQNNGV. The CDR3 DNA is TGTGCCAGCAGCTTAAGAGGAGATCAGCCCCAGCATTTT. This gives the protein CASSLRGDQPQHF.

The rearrangement joins TRBV6-5 to TRBJ2-5; D possibly corresponds to TRBD1 (5 bases). This CDR3 contains 13 residues. The germline V and J ends were trimmed by 4 bases and 7 bases, with 13 bases remaining between them. Per the germline V gene, CDR1 is MNHEY and CDR2 is SVGAGI. CDR3 in amino acids: CASSSSLDRTQYF. The CDR3 DNA sequence: TGTGCCAGCAGTTCCTCCCTAGACAGGACCCAGTACTTC.

Only one count was recorded for this clone. V usage is TRBV3-1 (or the pseudogene TRBV3-2) and J usage is TRBJ1-6; D ambiguous. The germline V gene encodes CDR1 LGHDT and CDR2 YNNKEL (reference sequence). Deletions cut 4 bases from V and 0 bases from J, with 7 bases between. The CDR3 is 15 residues long. The CDR3 nucleotides read TGTGCCAGCAGCCGGCGGGGCTCCTATAATTCACCCCTCCACTTT. Translated: CASSRRGSYNSPLHF.

CDR3 sequence (DNA): TGTGCCAGCAGCTTAGAGGGTTTGACCGGGGAGCTGTTTTTT. Encoded protein: CASSLEGLTGELFF. The chain combines TRBV5-4 with TRBJ2-2, with a tentative D call TRBD2 (5 bases). The CDR3 runs to 14 residues. V was shortened by 2 bases and J by 5 bases, with 10 bases between the two germline ends. CDR1 SGHNT and CDR2 YYREEE come from the germline V gene (reference sequence).

V gene TRBV6-5 combines with J gene TRBJ2-7; the match to TRBD2 covers 12 bases. V gave up 6 bases and J gave up 3 bases; unmatched junction bases: 3. The CDR3 is made up of 14 amino acids. Germline CDR1 reads MNHEY; CDR2 reads SVGAGI. The CDR3 nucleotides read TGTGCCAGCAGCAGACTAGCGGGGGACTACGAGCAGTACTTC. Its protein product is CASSRLAGDYEQYF.

The table lists this clone with a count of one. The genes are TRBV6-5 and TRBJ1-5; possibly TRBD1 for D (6 bases). From germline, CDR1 is MNHEY and CDR2 SVGAGI. The V and J ends lost 2 bases and 0 bases respectively, with 8 bases between them. The CDR3 covers 15 residues. In nucleotides, the CDR3 is TGTGCCAGCAGTTACCGACAGGATAGCAATCAGCCCCAGCATTTT. Protein product: CASSYRQDSNQPQHF.

The chain joins TRBV3-1 (or the pseudogene TRBV3-2) to TRBJ1-4; 7 nucleotides agree with TRBD1. With V trimmed by 4 bases and J by 3 bases, 5 bases remained unmatched. The CDR3 has 15 residues. The germline CDR1 and CDR2 sequences are LGHDT and YNNKEL (reference sequence). CDR3 region: CASSRGGTPNEKLFF. The CDR3 region has the DNA TGTGCCAGCAGCCGAGGGGGCACGCCTAATGAAAAACTGTTTTTT.